One TCR beta chain is described in this entry. These data come from a study of blood T cell repertoires in COVID-19. Participants' reported clinical history set cohort assignment. Germline V gives CDR1 SGHVS, CDR2 FQNEAQ. The V and J ends lost 5 bases and 6 bases, in that order; junction bases with no gene match: 5. The CDR3 has 15 residues. Here immunoSEQ multiplex PCR was the method, and the copy in TCRdb shows in-frame clones only, minus some. The repertoire includes around 250,000 clones, 88% of them detected once, and roughly 3% sits in the top ten. Source material: PBMCs or T cells enriched from blood (not recorded which). The chain employs TRBV7-8 and TRBJ1-6, with 9 bases fitting TRBD1. The sequence came from a woman aged 40 to 50 who had been exposed to COVID-19. The CDR3 DNA sequence: TGTGCCAGCAGCCCTACGGACAGGGGTAATTCACCCCTCCACTTT. This encodes CASSPTDRGNSPLHF. The entire variable domain, with the rest obtained from reference TRBV7-8 and TRBJ1-6, is as follows: GAGVSQSPRYKVAKRGQDVALRCDPISGHVSLFWYQQALGQGPEFLTYFQNEAQLDKSGLPSDRFFAERPEGSVSTLKIQRTQQEDSAVYLCASSPTDRGNSPLHFGNGTRLTVT.